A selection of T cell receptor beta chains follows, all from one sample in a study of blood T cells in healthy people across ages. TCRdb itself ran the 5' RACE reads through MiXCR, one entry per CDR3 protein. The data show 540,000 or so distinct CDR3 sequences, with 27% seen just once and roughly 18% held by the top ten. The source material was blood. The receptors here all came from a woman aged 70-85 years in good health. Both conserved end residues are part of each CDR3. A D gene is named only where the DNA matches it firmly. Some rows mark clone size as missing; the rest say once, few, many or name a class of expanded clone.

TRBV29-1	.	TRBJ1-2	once	CSVESESLGYTF	TGCAGCGTTGAGTCTGAATCTTTGGGCTACACCTTC
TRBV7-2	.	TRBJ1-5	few	CASSLMAGWQPQHF	TGTGCCAGCAGCTTAATGGCAGGGTGGCAGCCCCAGCATTTT
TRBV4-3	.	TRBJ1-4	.	CASSRELGLGDEKLFF	TGCGCCAGCAGCCGGGAATTAGGACTGGGGGATGAAAAACTGTTTTTT
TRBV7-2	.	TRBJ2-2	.	CASSPLWGELFF	TGTGCCAGCAGCCCGTTGTGGGGGGAGCTGTTTTTT
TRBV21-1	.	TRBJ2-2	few	CASSKDPGGQPKRGNTGELFF	TGTGCCAGCAGCAAAGATCCCGGGGGCCAGCCCAAAAGAGGGAACACCGGGGAGCTGTTTTTT
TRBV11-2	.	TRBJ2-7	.	CASSLGAGASEQYF	TGTGCCAGCAGCTTAGGGGCAGGGGCCAGCGAGCAGTACTTC
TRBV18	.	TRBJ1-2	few	CASSPGLSKSNYGYTF	TGTGCCAGCTCACCGGGACTTTCAAAATCTAACTATGGCTACACCTTC
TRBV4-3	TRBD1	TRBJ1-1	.	CASSPSGQGMAFF	TGCGCCAGCAGCCCAAGCGGACAGGGTATGGCTTTCTTT
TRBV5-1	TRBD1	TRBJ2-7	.	CASSFGTGGYEQYF	TGCGCCAGCAGCTTCGGGACAGGGGGCTACGAGCAGTACTTC
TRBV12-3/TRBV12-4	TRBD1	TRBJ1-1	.	CASSRQQGATEAFF	TGTGCCAGCAGTCGCCAACAGGGGGCCACTGAAGCTTTCTTT
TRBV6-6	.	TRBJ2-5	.	CASSYSTKGGTQYF	TGTGCCAGCAGTTACTCGACGAAGGGGGGGACCCAGTACTTC
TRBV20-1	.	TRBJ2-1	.	CSASESFYNEQFF	TGCAGTGCTAGTGAGTCCTTCTACAATGAGCAGTTCTTC
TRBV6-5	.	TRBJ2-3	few	CASRRGSTDTQYF	TGTGCCAGCAGACGAGGGAGCACAGATACGCAGTATTTT
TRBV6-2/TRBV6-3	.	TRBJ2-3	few	CASEGVHTQYF	TGTGCCAGTGAGGGGGTCCATACGCAGTATTTT
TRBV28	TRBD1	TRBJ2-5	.	CASTLGDRGQETQYF	TGTGCCAGCACCCTTGGGGACAGGGGGCAAGAGACCCAGTACTTC
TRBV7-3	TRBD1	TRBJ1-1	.	CASSSQGRGMNTEAFF	TGTGCCAGCAGCTCACAGGGGAGGGGGATGAACACTGAAGCTTTCTTT
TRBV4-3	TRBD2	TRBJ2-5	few	CASSQVLLAKETQYF	TGCGCCAGCAGCCAAGTATTACTAGCGAAAGAGACCCAGTACTTC
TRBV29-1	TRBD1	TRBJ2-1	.	CSVLQGAGGNEQFF	TGCAGCGTTTTACAGGGGGCAGGGGGGAATGAGCAGTTCTTC
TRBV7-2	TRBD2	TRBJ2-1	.	CASSGAGVGYNEQFF	TGTGCCAGCAGCGGCGCGGGGGTCGGGTACAATGAGCAGTTCTTC
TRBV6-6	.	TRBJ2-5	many	CASRQGGGETQYF	TGTGCCAGCAGACAGGGCGGAGGAGAGACCCAGTACTTC
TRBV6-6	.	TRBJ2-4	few	CASRTEGGGIQYF	TGTGCCAGCAGGACCGAGGGTGGCGGCATTCAGTACTTC
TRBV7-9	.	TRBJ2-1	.	CASSVEAYNEQFF	TGTGCCAGCAGCGTAGAGGCCTACAATGAGCAGTTCTTC